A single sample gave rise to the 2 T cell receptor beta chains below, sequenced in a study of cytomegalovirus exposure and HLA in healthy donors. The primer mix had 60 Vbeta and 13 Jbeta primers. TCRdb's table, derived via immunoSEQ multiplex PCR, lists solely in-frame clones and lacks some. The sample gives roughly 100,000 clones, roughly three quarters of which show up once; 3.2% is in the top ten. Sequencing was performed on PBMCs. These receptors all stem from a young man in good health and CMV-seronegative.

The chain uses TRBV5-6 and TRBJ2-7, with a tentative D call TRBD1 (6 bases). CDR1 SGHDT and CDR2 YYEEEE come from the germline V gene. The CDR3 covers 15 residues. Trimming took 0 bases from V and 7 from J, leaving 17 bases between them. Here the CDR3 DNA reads TGTGCCAGCAGCTTGGCCTCACAGGGTCTGGGAGAGCAGTACTTC. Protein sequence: CASSLASQGLGEQYF.

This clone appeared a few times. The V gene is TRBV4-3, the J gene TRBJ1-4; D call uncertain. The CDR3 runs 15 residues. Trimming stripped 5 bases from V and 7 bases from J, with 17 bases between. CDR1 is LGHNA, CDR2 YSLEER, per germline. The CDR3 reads CASSFQGAEGEKLFF. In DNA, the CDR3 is TGCGCCAGCAGCTTTCAAGGAGCGGAGGGTGAAAAACTGTTTTTT.